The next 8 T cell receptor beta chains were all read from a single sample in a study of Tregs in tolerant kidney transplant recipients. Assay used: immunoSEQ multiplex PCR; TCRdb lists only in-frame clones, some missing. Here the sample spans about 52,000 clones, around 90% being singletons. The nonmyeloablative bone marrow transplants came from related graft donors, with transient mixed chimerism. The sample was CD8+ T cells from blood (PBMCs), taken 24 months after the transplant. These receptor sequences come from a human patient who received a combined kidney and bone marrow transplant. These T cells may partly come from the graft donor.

This CDR3 reads CASSPTGGSWGTDTQYF. In DNA form, the CDR3 reads TGTGCCAGCAGCCCAACGGGGGGTAGTTGGGGCACAGATACGCAGTATTTT. The genes are TRBV7-2 and TRBJ2-3, with 7 bases aligning to TRBD2. Trimming cost V 5 bases and J 1 base; bases outside gene matches: 12. CDR3 length: 17 amino acids. CDR1 is SGHTA, CDR2 FQGNSA, per germline.

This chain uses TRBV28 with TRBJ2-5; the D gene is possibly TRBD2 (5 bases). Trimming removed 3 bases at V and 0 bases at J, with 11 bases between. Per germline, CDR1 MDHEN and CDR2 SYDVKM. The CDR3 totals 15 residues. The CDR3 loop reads CASSFQRMYQETQYF. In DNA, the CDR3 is TGTGCCAGCAGTTTCCAGCGGATGTACCAAGAGACCCAGTACTTC.

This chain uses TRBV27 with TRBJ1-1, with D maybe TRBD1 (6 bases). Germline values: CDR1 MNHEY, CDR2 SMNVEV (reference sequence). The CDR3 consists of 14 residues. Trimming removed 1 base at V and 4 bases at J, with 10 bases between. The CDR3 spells CASSLLQGITEAFF. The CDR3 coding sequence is TGTGCCAGCAGTTTATTACAGGGAATCACTGAAGCTTTCTTT.

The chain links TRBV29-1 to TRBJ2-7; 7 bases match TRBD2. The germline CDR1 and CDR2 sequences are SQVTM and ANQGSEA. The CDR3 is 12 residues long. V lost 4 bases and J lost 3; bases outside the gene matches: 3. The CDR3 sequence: CSVASGVYEQYF. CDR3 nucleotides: TGCAGCGTTGCCAGCGGGGTCTACGAGCAGTACTTC.

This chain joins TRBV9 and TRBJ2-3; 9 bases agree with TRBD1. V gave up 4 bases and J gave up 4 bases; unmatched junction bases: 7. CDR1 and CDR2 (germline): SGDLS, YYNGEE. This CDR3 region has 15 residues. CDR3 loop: CASSLQGANPDTQYF. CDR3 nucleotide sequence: TGTGCCAGCAGCCTACAGGGGGCAAACCCAGATACGCAGTATTTT.

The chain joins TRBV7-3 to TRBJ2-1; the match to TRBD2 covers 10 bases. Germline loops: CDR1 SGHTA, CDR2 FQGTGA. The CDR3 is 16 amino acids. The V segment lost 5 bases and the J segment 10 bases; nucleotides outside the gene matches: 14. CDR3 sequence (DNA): TGTGCCAGCAGCGTAAACCTACTAGCGGGGAAGGAAGAGCAGTTCTTC. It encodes CASSVNLLAGKEEQFF.

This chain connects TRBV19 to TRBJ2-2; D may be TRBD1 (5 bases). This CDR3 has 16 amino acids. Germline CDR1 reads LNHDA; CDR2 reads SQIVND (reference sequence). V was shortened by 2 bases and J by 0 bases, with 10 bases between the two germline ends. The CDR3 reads CASSIPGRANTGELFF. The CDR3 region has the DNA TGTGCCAGTAGTATACCCGGCAGGGCGAACACCGGGGAGCTGTTTTTT.

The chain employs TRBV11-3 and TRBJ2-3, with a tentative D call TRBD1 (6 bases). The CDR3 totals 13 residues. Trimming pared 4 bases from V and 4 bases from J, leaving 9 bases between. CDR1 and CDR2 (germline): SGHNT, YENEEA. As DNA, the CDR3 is TGTGCCAGCAGCTCCAGGGGACCAGATACGCAGTATTTT. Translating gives CASSSRGPDTQYF.